A selection of T cell receptor beta chains follows, all from one sample in a study of T cell changes during pregnancy in multiple sclerosis. Sequencing was performed with immunoSEQ multiplex PCR; in TCRdb, only in-frame clones are kept and a portion is missing. The profile shows around 50,000 clones, about 94% of them singletons. Sequenced material: CD8+ T cells from peripheral blood mononuclear cells, taken in the first trimester of pregnancy. The receptors come from a female donor with multiple sclerosis, enrolled in a pregnancy study. Both conserved end residues are part of each CDR3. The order of the fields is V gene, J gene, CDR3 protein.

TRBV28	TRBJ2-1	CASSSSRDRVYNEQFF
TRBV27	TRBJ2-3	CASSFRTGMSTDTQYF
TRBV30	TRBJ2-3	CAWSVQAWDTQYF
TRBV6-1	TRBJ2-1	CATLFLAGGSEQFF
TRBV28	TRBJ2-3	CASSSSWAGTDTQYF
TRBV5-8	TRBJ2-1	CASSLSSGMGNEQFF
TRBV4-2	TRBJ2-1	CASRYIAGNYNEQFF
TRBV27	TRBJ1-5	CASGGTGDQPQHF
TRBV7-9	TRBJ2-2	CASRTGNTGELFF
TRBV6-5	TRBJ2-7	CASSIGQGSSYEQYF
TRBV23-1	TRBJ2-2	CASSCPVPGGELFF
TRBV2	TRBJ1-1	CALFRGRSTEAFF
TRBV9	TRBJ2-7	CASSSGREYTIGQYF
TRBV27	TRBJ1-5	CASRTGANQPQHF
TRBV7-8	TRBJ2-7	CASSSGGSGGPYEQYF
TRBV10-3	TRBJ1-5	CAISPGGNQPQHF
TRBV7-9	TRBJ2-5	CASSTDLGGTAKVTQYF
TRBV4-2	TRBJ2-1	CASSQDWGGGRYNEQFF
TRBV2	TRBJ1-4	CASSESGARRKNEKLFF
TRBV7-3	TRBJ2-1	CASSLVGLAGGIYNEQFF
TRBV29-1	TRBJ1-1	CSVPEGNTEAFF
TRBV6-5	TRBJ2-7	CASSYDPGEQYF
TRBV7-3	TRBJ2-7	CASSLGASYEQYF
TRBV6-1	TRBJ1-5	CASSEGGGEYQPQHF
TRBV5-6	TRBJ1-5	CASSLVRSNQPQHF